This passage covers 10 T cell receptor beta chains from one sample sequenced in a study of T-cell memory formation after mild COVID-19. Each CDR3 protein is one row after TCRdb ran MiXCR on the 5' RACE reads. Of about 90,000 distinct CDR3 sequences detected, roughly 16% appear once; the ten largest clones hold around two fifths. The sequenced material came from PBMCs or a T cell subset sorted from them (not recorded which). The receptors come from a man aged 18 to 29 who had mild COVID-19 (a few samples of this study predate the infection). Cell type and time point are not known.

This clonotype was seen more than once but under ten times. V and J are TRBV2 and TRBJ1-6; D may be TRBD1 (6 bases). Trimming stripped 6 bases from V and 7 bases from J, with 16 bases between. Germline assignment: CDR1 SNHLY and CDR2 FYNNEI. This CDR3 is built from 15 residues. CDR3 sequence (DNA): TGTGCCAGCAGGCCCTGGACGGGGGGCAATTCACCCCTCCACTTT. This translates into CASRPWTGGNSPLHF.

The genes are TRBV2 and TRBJ2-7; TRBD1 matches 7 bases. Germline CDR1 reads SNHLY; CDR2 reads FYNNEI. The junction had 14 bases not matched to a gene; V was cut back by 6 bases and J by 6 bases. The CDR3 has 15 amino acids. The CDR3 region is CASREPRGPRGEQYF. Written as DNA, the CDR3 is TGTGCCAGCAGAGAGCCGAGGGGGCCGAGGGGCGAGCAGTACTTC.

This clonotype was seen more than once but under ten times. The chain uses TRBV28 and TRBJ2-1; TRBD1 aligns across 10 bases. The CDR3 has 13 residues. Unmatched junction bases numbered 6, after V lost 7 bases and J lost 9 bases. Germline CDR1 MDHEN, CDR2 SYDVKM. For the CDR3, the DNA is TGTGCCAGCACCGGGACAGGGGAACCTGAGCAGTTCTTC. Amino acids: CASTGTGEPEQFF.

By frequency in the sample, this clonotype is medium-sized. This chain links TRBV9 with TRBJ1-6; D not certain. V dropped 6 bases and J dropped 12 bases, with 19 bases sitting between them. In germline, CDR1 is SGDLS, CDR2 YYNGEE. This CDR3 has 14 residues. The CDR3 protein is CASTLSGLGGPLHF. CDR3 coding DNA: TGTGCCAGCACCTTATCGGGGTTAGGAGGACCCCTCCACTTT.

The rearrangement uses TRBV6-2 or TRBV6-3 and TRBJ2-5; 7 nucleotides align to TRBD2. There are 14 residues in the CDR3. Germline V gene lookup returns CDR1 MNHEY and CDR2 SVGEGT. Unmatched junction bases numbered 7, after V lost 4 bases and J lost 5 bases. CDR3 loop: CASSWRAGFETQYF. The CDR3 DNA follows: TGTGCCAGCAGTTGGAGAGCGGGGTTTGAGACCCAGTACTTC.

This chain connects TRBV4-3 to TRBJ2-6; no clear D. The length of the CDR3 is 15 residues. Trimming stripped 1 base from V and 1 base from J, with 5 bases between. Germline CDR1 and CDR2: LGHNA and YSLEER. CDR3 region: CASSQGTSGANVLTF. CDR3 nucleotides: TGCGCCAGCAGCCAAGGAACTTCTGGGGCCAACGTCCTGACTTTC.

This clonotype occurred a few times. This chain links TRBV11-3 with TRBJ2-7, with 14 bases aligning to TRBD2. CDR3 length: 16 residues. Looked up from germline, CDR1 is SGHNT and CDR2 is YENEEA. The V gene end was trimmed by 7 bases and the J gene end by 0 bases; junction bases not matched to a gene: 5. In DNA, the CDR3 is TGTGCCAGCACACGGACTAGCGGGGGGTGCTCCTACGAGCAGTACGTC. It codes for CASTRTSGGCSYEQYV.

The chain employs TRBV12-3 or TRBV12-4 and TRBJ2-5; 7 bases map to TRBD2. The junction had 6 bases not matched to a gene; V was cut back by 6 bases and J by 5 bases. The CDR3 extends over 13 amino acids. CDR3 loop: CASRRLARETQYF. CDR3 nucleotides: TGTGCCAGCAGACGACTAGCTAGGGAGACCCAGTACTTC.

This clonotype was picked up a small number of times. The CDR3 spells CASSGGLAGGPDEQFF. The CDR3, as DNA: TGTGCCAGCAGCGGGGGACTAGCGGGGGGGCCAGATGAGCAGTTCTTC. This chain connects TRBV7-2 to TRBJ2-1; 16 bases fit TRBD2. The CDR3 runs to 16 residues. V lost 5 bases to trimming and J lost 8 bases; unmatched junction nucleotides: 6. Germline V gene lookup returns CDR1 SGHTA and CDR2 FQGNSA.

This clonotype was recorded a few times. J is TRBJ2-1 and V is TRBV20-1; D unresolved. This CDR3 has 15 residues. V lost 1 base to trimming and J lost 0 bases, with 10 bases between them. Germline V lookup: CDR1 DFQATT, CDR2 SNEGSKA (reference sequence). This CDR3 is CSARVDLSSYNEQFF. CDR3 coding DNA: TGCAGTGCTAGAGTCGACCTCAGCTCCTACAATGAGCAGTTCTTC.